This is a list of T cell receptor beta chains from one sample in a study of T cell changes during pregnancy in multiple sclerosis. The repertoire was sequenced with immunoSEQ multiplex PCR; TCRdb's copy has only in-frame clones and lacks some. The table shows tens of thousands of clones, with about 88% occurring only once. The sample here was CD8+ T cells from peripheral blood mononuclear cells, taken after pregnancy. Source of these receptors: a female donor with multiple sclerosis, enrolled in a pregnancy study. The CDR3 runs from the conserved cysteine through the conserved F or W. The D gene is left open where the match is weak. A row's size may be missing; if present it is once, few, many or a size class.

d_gene: TRBD1
abundance: -
j_gene: TRBJ1-2
v_gene: TRBV7-2
CDR3nt: TGTGCCAGCAGCCTCCTGACAGGGAACTATGGCTACACCTTC
CDR3aa: CASSLLTGNYGYTF

d_gene: -
abundance: -
j_gene: TRBJ1-2
v_gene: TRBV16
CDR3nt: TGTGCCAGCAGCCACCCGACTGACAGCTATGGCTACACCTTC
CDR3aa: CASSHPTDSYGYTF

d_gene: TRBD2
abundance: -
j_gene: TRBJ2-1
v_gene: TRBV2
CDR3nt: TGTGCCAGCAAACCACCGGGACTAGCGGGATACAATGAGCAGTTCTTC
CDR3aa: CASKPPGLAGYNEQFF

d_gene: TRBD1
abundance: -
j_gene: TRBJ2-7
v_gene: TRBV29-1
CDR3nt: TGCAGCGTTGAGGGACAGAGCTCCTACGAGCAGTACTTC
CDR3aa: CSVEGQSSYEQYF

d_gene: -
abundance: few
j_gene: TRBJ2-3
v_gene: TRBV6-4
CDR3nt: TGTGCCAGCAGTGAAGCTAGCACAGATACGCAGTATTTT
CDR3aa: CASSEASTDTQYF

d_gene: TRBD2
abundance: -
j_gene: TRBJ2-1
v_gene: TRBV7-9
CDR3nt: TGTGCCAGCAGCTCCTGGACTAGCGGGACCTGTAATGAGCAGTTCTTC
CDR3aa: CASSSWTSGTCNEQFF

d_gene: TRBD1
abundance: -
j_gene: TRBJ2-7
v_gene: TRBV5-1
CDR3nt: TGCGCCAGCAGCTTGGTCCGGGACAGGGTTATCGCCGAGCAGTACTTC
CDR3aa: CASSLVRDRVIAEQYF

d_gene: -
abundance: -
j_gene: TRBJ2-5
v_gene: TRBV6-6
CDR3nt: TGTGCCAGCAGCGATAGTAACGCGGGAGAGACCCAGTACTTC
CDR3aa: CASSDSNAGETQYF

d_gene: -
abundance: -
j_gene: TRBJ2-1
v_gene: TRBV5-6
CDR3nt: -
CDR3aa: CASSTSSSAYNEQFF

d_gene: TRBD1
abundance: -
j_gene: TRBJ2-7
v_gene: TRBV19
CDR3nt: TGTGCCAGTAGTATCAACCGTAAACCGGGACAGCCATTCTACGAGCAGTACTTC
CDR3aa: CASSINRKPGQPFYEQYF

d_gene: -
abundance: -
j_gene: TRBJ2-2
v_gene: TRBV7-3
CDR3nt: TGTGCCAGCAGCTTAACCGGGGCGAACACCGGGGAGCTGTTTTTT
CDR3aa: CASSLTGANTGELFF

d_gene: -
abundance: -
j_gene: TRBJ2-7
v_gene: TRBV4-1
CDR3nt: TGCGCCAGCAGCCAAGATCAGGGATCCTACGAGCAGTACTTC
CDR3aa: CASSQDQGSYEQYF

d_gene: TRBD2
abundance: once
j_gene: TRBJ2-2
v_gene: TRBV5-1
CDR3nt: TGCGCCAGCAGCTTACCAGGACTAGCGGGACTCACCGGGGAGCTGTTTTTT
CDR3aa: CASSLPGLAGLTGELFF

d_gene: -
abundance: once
j_gene: TRBJ2-3
v_gene: TRBV28
CDR3nt: TGTGCCAGCAGTTTGATGCGGAGTAGCACAGATACGCAGTATTTT
CDR3aa: CASSLMRSSTDTQYF

d_gene: -
abundance: -
j_gene: TRBJ1-5
v_gene: TRBV19
CDR3nt: TGTGCCAGTAGTATCTCGGCAGGGGTGGTAGGACAGCCCCAGCATTTT
CDR3aa: CASSISAGVVGQPQHF

d_gene: TRBD1
abundance: -
j_gene: TRBJ1-5
v_gene: TRBV19
CDR3nt: TGTGCCAGTAGTCCCCCTAGACAGGGGAATCAGCCCCAGCATTTT
CDR3aa: CASSPPRQGNQPQHF

d_gene: -
abundance: -
j_gene: TRBJ2-3
v_gene: TRBV7-9
CDR3nt: TGTGCCAGCAGCTTCGGACAGTTTCCGAAGGGAGATACGCAGTATTTT
CDR3aa: CASSFGQFPKGDTQYF

d_gene: TRBD2
abundance: -
j_gene: TRBJ2-2
v_gene: TRBV30
CDR3nt: TGTGCCTGGAGTGACGGGAGGGAGTCCGGGGAGCTGTTTTTT
CDR3aa: CAWSDGRESGELFF

d_gene: TRBD1
abundance: -
j_gene: TRBJ2-2
v_gene: TRBV4-3
CDR3nt: TGCGCCAGCAGCCAAAAGGACGCCGGGACAGCACTCACCGGGGAGCTGTTTTTT
CDR3aa: CASSQKDAGTALTGELFF

d_gene: TRBD1
abundance: -
j_gene: TRBJ1-3
v_gene: TRBV28
CDR3nt: TGTGCCAGCACCACGGGACAGGGAAACACCATATATTTT
CDR3aa: CASTTGQGNTIYF

d_gene: -
abundance: -
j_gene: TRBJ1-3
v_gene: TRBV15
CDR3nt: TGTGCCACCAGCGCGGGGAGAGAGGGACCTGGAAACACCATATATTTT
CDR3aa: CATSAGREGPGNTIYF

d_gene: -
abundance: -
j_gene: TRBJ2-5
v_gene: TRBV7-9
CDR3nt: TGTGCCAGCAGCTTAGCACAGGGCCCCCAAGAGACCCAGTACTTC
CDR3aa: CASSLAQGPQETQYF

d_gene: -
abundance: -
j_gene: TRBJ2-7
v_gene: TRBV28
CDR3nt: TGTGCCAGCAGCTCCGACAGGATCCCCTACGAGCAGTACTTC
CDR3aa: CASSSDRIPYEQYF

d_gene: TRBD2
abundance: few
j_gene: TRBJ2-2
v_gene: TRBV10-1
CDR3nt: TGCGCCAGCAGTGAGGGGACTAGCGATACCGGGGAGCTGTTTTTT
CDR3aa: CASSEGTSDTGELFF

d_gene: -
abundance: -
j_gene: TRBJ2-7
v_gene: TRBV6-5
CDR3nt: TGTGCCAGCAGTAAAGGACAGACTCGCTACGAGCAGTACTTC
CDR3aa: CASSKGQTRYEQYF

d_gene: -
abundance: -
j_gene: TRBJ2-1
v_gene: TRBV6-5
CDR3nt: TGTGCCAGCAGCCCCCCAGGGAATGAGCAGTTCTTC
CDR3aa: CASSPPGNEQFF

d_gene: -
abundance: -
j_gene: TRBJ2-7
v_gene: TRBV27
CDR3nt: TGTGCCAGCAGTCCGCTATACCCGTACGAGCAGTACTTC
CDR3aa: CASSPLYPYEQYF

d_gene: TRBD1
abundance: -
j_gene: TRBJ2-7
v_gene: TRBV2
CDR3nt: TGTGCCAGCAGACAAGGGACAGATAACCTCTACGAGCAGTACTTC
CDR3aa: CASRQGTDNLYEQYF

d_gene: -
abundance: once
j_gene: TRBJ2-2
v_gene: TRBV30
CDR3nt: TGTGCCTGGAAATCCGGGACTGCCGACACCGGGGAGCTGTTTTTT
CDR3aa: CAWKSGTADTGELFF

d_gene: TRBD2
abundance: -
j_gene: TRBJ2-3
v_gene: TRBV6-4
CDR3nt: TGTGCCAGCAGTGAATTCGCGGGAGGTGCAGATACGCAGTATTTT
CDR3aa: CASSEFAGGADTQYF

d_gene: -
abundance: -
j_gene: TRBJ2-7
v_gene: TRBV2
CDR3nt: TGTGCCAGCACCCCGACAGCCGATCATTTTATCTCCTACGAGCAGTACTTC
CDR3aa: CASTPTADHFISYEQYF

d_gene: -
abundance: -
j_gene: TRBJ2-7
v_gene: TRBV7-5
CDR3nt: TGTGTCAGAAGCCGCCGGCGGGAGGGCCGGGACGAGCAGTACTTC
CDR3aa: CVRSRRREGRDEQYF

d_gene: TRBD1
abundance: -
j_gene: TRBJ1-1
v_gene: TRBV6-1
CDR3nt: TGTGCCAGCAGTGGGGTTTCAGGGGGGATGAGCACTGAAGCTTTCTTT
CDR3aa: CASSGVSGGMSTEAFF

d_gene: TRBD1
abundance: -
j_gene: TRBJ2-7
v_gene: TRBV4-3
CDR3nt: TGCGCCAGCAGCCAAGACCTAGGTGTGTGGACAGGGGCCAACGAGCAGTACTTC
CDR3aa: CASSQDLGVWTGANEQYF

d_gene: -
abundance: -
j_gene: TRBJ2-7
v_gene: TRBV5-6
CDR3nt: TGTGCCAGCAGCAGCGGTCCTGGGTACGAGCAGTACTTC
CDR3aa: CASSSGPGYEQYF

d_gene: -
abundance: -
j_gene: TRBJ1-2
v_gene: TRBV5-4
CDR3nt: TGTGCCAGCAGCTTGGGGCAGGCCGTTAACTATGGCTACACCTTC
CDR3aa: CASSLGQAVNYGYTF

d_gene: -
abundance: -
j_gene: TRBJ1-5
v_gene: TRBV6-5
CDR3nt: TGTGCCAGCAGTTACTCCGCGGGCAGCAATCAGCCCCAGCATTTT
CDR3aa: CASSYSAGSNQPQHF

d_gene: TRBD2
abundance: -
j_gene: TRBJ2-7
v_gene: TRBV19
CDR3nt: TGTGCCAGTAGTGGGGTGGCGGGGGACGAGCAGTACTTC
CDR3aa: CASSGVAGDEQYF

d_gene: -
abundance: once
j_gene: TRBJ1-5
v_gene: TRBV4-1
CDR3nt: TGCGCCAGCAGCCCTTTGGGGGAGGGACGGAATCAGCCCCAGCATTTT
CDR3aa: CASSPLGEGRNQPQHF

d_gene: -
abundance: -
j_gene: TRBJ2-7
v_gene: TRBV5-5
CDR3nt: TGTGCCAGCAGCTTGGCTGCCTACGAGCAGTACTTC
CDR3aa: CASSLAAYEQYF

d_gene: TRBD1
abundance: -
j_gene: TRBJ1-4
v_gene: TRBV5-6
CDR3nt: TGTGCCAGCAGTTTACAGGGGGGCGATGAAAAACTGTTTTTT
CDR3aa: CASSLQGGDEKLFF

d_gene: TRBD1
abundance: -
j_gene: TRBJ1-4
v_gene: TRBV29-1
CDR3nt: TGCAGCGTTGTTGGGCTGGGGCAGGGGGGTGAAAAACTGTTTTTT
CDR3aa: CSVVGLGQGGEKLFF

d_gene: -
abundance: -
j_gene: TRBJ2-7
v_gene: TRBV28
CDR3nt: TGTGCCAGCAGTTTAGCCTCCGCGGAGGGGTACGAGCAGTACTTC
CDR3aa: CASSLASAEGYEQYF

d_gene: TRBD2
abundance: once
j_gene: TRBJ2-2
v_gene: TRBV28
CDR3nt: TGTGCCAGCAGATTTAGCGGGTGGGACACCGGGGAGCTGTTTTTT
CDR3aa: CASRFSGWDTGELFF

d_gene: -
abundance: -
j_gene: TRBJ1-1
v_gene: TRBV5-4
CDR3nt: TGTGCCAGCAGACGATCGCGCAGGTCCACTGAAGCTTTCTTT
CDR3aa: CASRRSRRSTEAFF

d_gene: TRBD1
abundance: -
j_gene: TRBJ1-4
v_gene: TRBV9
CDR3nt: TGTGCCAGCAGCGCCAGGACAGGGAACGAAAAACTGTTTTTT
CDR3aa: CASSARTGNEKLFF

d_gene: -
abundance: -
j_gene: TRBJ2-7
v_gene: TRBV27
CDR3nt: TGTGCCAGCAGTTTAGGGGCGACCTACGAGCAGTACTTC
CDR3aa: CASSLGATYEQYF

d_gene: -
abundance: -
j_gene: TRBJ2-5
v_gene: TRBV19
CDR3nt: TGTGCCAGTAGTATCCGGGACAACCAAGAGACCCAGTACTTC
CDR3aa: CASSIRDNQETQYF